This T cell receptor (beta chain) was identified during a study of CD8+CD57+ T cells in acquired aplastic anemia. Overall study: Each DNA sample taken from sorted CD4+ and CD8+ cells came to about 3.2 ug on average. The study's findings and limits: Patients and controls shared twenty-nine CD8+ CDR3 sequences.

The CDR3 has 14 residues. CDR1 and CDR2 (germline): SNHLY, FYNNEI. Trimming removed 9 bases at V and 1 base at J, with 15 bases between. CDR3 and TCR beta VDJ profiling relied on a genomic DNA template. TCRdb itself ran the reads through MiXCR, one entry per CDR3 protein. The sample holds hundreds of thousands of distinct CDR3 sequences; over 25% are singletons and the top ten take approximately 0.82%. In this sample, this clonotype turned up many times. What it binds is unknown. Sequenced patients had shown CD8+CD57+ cell expansion by flow cytometry. Every patient was diagnosed with severe acquired aplastic anemia. None of the patients had been given any therapy when their blood was sampled.

J is TRBJ1-1 and V is TRBV2; TRBD1 might be the D (5 bases). This clonotype was sampled from a human donor with aplastic anemia. The sequencing input was sorted CD4+, CD8+, or CD8+CD57+ T cells (not recorded which) from PBMCs. The CDR3 loop reads CASSRDSQNTEAFF. In nucleotides, the CDR3 is TGTGCCAGTAGCAGGGACTCCCAGAACACTGAAGCTTTCTTT.